This T cell receptor beta chain was profiled in a study of T cells in Graves' hyperthyroidism and ophthalmopathy. In germline, CDR1 is DFQATT, CDR2 SNEGSKA (reference sequence). This CDR3 is built from 13 residues. V lost 8 bases to trimming and J lost 0 bases; unmatched junction nucleotides: 6. Study-wide findings and caveats: Among clonotypes expanded in thyroid above 0.001, most were also found in blood. The model's output predicted ophthalmopathy at a median of 6.5 months prior to onset.

This clonotype was detected a few times. Its target is unknown. Absent ophthalmopathy progression within 18 months defined stable Graves' hyperthyroidism. A patient was excluded if there was uncontrolled infection, other autoimmune disease, pregnancy or lactation. The source material, RNA transcripts, was used to amplify TCR beta CDR3 regions. RT-PCR in the first round (using the HTBI primer set) targeted the TCR CDR3. Via MiXCR, TCRdb re-called the multiplex PCR reads, giving one row per CDR3 protein. Among fewer than 350,000 distinct CDR3 sequences listed, 15% to 20% were seen once. Sequenced input: blood. The J gene is TRBJ2-7, the V gene TRBV20-1; 8 nucleotides line up with TRBD1. The TCR sequence derives from a woman aged 45-65 years with Graves' hyperthyroidism. The CDR3 coding sequence is TGCAGTTCCGGGGACAGGAACTCCTACGAGCAGTACTTC. It is translated as CSSGDRNSYEQYF.